The source of this T cell receptor beta chain is a study of radiation and T cells in renal cell carcinoma. Study overall: Nephrectomy followed 15 Gy stereotactic body radiation by 4 weeks.

Sequencing was performed with immunoSEQ multiplex PCR; in TCRdb, only in-frame clones are kept and a portion is missing. The sample comprises 100,000 to 150,000 clones, approximately 82% of which are singletons, and less than 3.5% rests with the top ten. The CDR3 length is 17 residues. Germline V CDR1 and CDR2: KGHSH, LQKENI. Trimming shortened V by 2 bases and J by 0 bases, and 13 bases separated the two germline ends. Study-wide results and caveats: Top tumor clonotypes rose in blood 2 weeks post-radiation, then contracted.

Time point described: baseline pretreatment blood. The treatment was: 15 Gy SBRT to primary tumor, nephrectomy 4 weeks later. A word on this clone: Antigen specificity is unknown.

This sequence was found in a woman aged 55-69 years with renal cell carcinoma. The material was blood, obtained from a patient whose treatment included radiotherapy and nephrectomy. This sequence joins TRBV18 and TRBJ1-4, with D unclear. CDR3 amino acids: CASSPKSGSSTNEKLFF. In nucleotides, the CDR3 is TGTGCCAGCTCACCAAAATCCGGGTCTTCAACTAATGAAAAACTGTTTTTT.